The 27 T cell receptor beta chains below all came from one sample that was sequenced in a study of blood T cell repertoires in COVID-19. The repertoire was sequenced with immunoSEQ multiplex PCR; TCRdb's copy has only in-frame clones and lacks some. The sample has around 250,000 clones; around nine tenths are singletons. What was sequenced was peripheral blood. The source is a woman aged 70-85 years with active or convalescent COVID-19.

This chain uses TRBV6-5 with TRBJ2-3; weak D call: TRBD1 (6 bases). Germline CDR1 is MNHEY and CDR2 is SVGAGI. V lost 6 bases to trimming and J lost 7 bases, with 14 bases between them. This CDR3 has 13 residues. The CDR3 coding sequence is TGTGCCAGCAGGCCAGGGGTCAAGTATACGCAGTATTTT. It is translated as CASRPGVKYTQYF.

This clone was found a few times. The CDR3 here is CASRQHPNEKLFF. The CDR3 nucleotides are TGTGCCAGCCGACAGCACCCTAATGAAAAACTGTTTTTT. The rearrangement links TRBV6-5 to TRBJ1-4, with D possibly matching TRBD1 (5 bases). With 8 bases removed from V and 3 bases from J, the gap between germline ends came to 10 bases. Germline CDR1 MNHEY, CDR2 SVGAGI. The CDR3 length is 13 residues.

This chain links TRBV4-1 with TRBJ1-1; 11 bases line up with TRBD1. This CDR3 spans 15 amino acids. The ends lost 5 bases at V and 0 bases at J; junction bases unmatched: 2. Germline V gives CDR1 MGHRA, CDR2 YSYEKL. This CDR3 reads CASSGTGGMNTEAFF. Written as DNA, the CDR3 is TGCGCCAGCAGCGGGACAGGGGGAATGAACACTGAAGCTTTCTTT.

This clone was counted many times. This chain uses TRBV7-8 with TRBJ2-5, with TRBD2 as a possible D gene (5 bases). Germline CDR1 and CDR2: SGHVS and FQNEAQ. V was pared by 4 bases and J by 5 bases, with 17 bases between. The CDR3 contains 15 residues. The CDR3 bases are TGTGCCAGCAGCTCTGCCGGGCCCCAGCGGGAGACCCAGTACTTC. Translating gives CASSSAGPQRETQYF. The whole variable domain, remainder taken from reference TRBV7-8 and TRBJ2-5, is GAGVSQSPRYKVAKRGQDVALRCDPISGHVSLFWYQQALGQGPEFLTYFQNEAQLDKSGLPSDRFFAERPEGSVSTLKIQRTQQEDSAVYLCASSSAGPQRETQYFGPGTRLLVL.

On this clone: Other DNA sequences in the same sample also yield this CDR3. The chain couples TRBV18 to TRBJ1-1; no definite D call. Deletions cut 3 bases from V and 4 bases from J, with 3 bases between. The CDR3 covers 11 residues. In germline, CDR1 is KGHSH, CDR2 LQKENI. The CDR3 sequence: CASSPGTEAFF. CDR3 coding DNA: TGTGCCAGCTCACCCGGCACTGAAGCTTTCTTT. Variable domain in full (rest from reference TRBV18 and TRBJ1-1): NAGVMQNPRHLVRRRGQEARLRCSPMKGHSHVYWYRQLPEEGLKFMVYLQKENIIDESGMPKERFSAEFPKEGPSILRIQQVVRGDSAAYFCASSPGTEAFFGQGTRLTVV.

In the case of this clone: Other DNA sequences of this sample code for an identical CDR3. The chain couples TRBV19 to TRBJ2-3; TRBD1 aligns across 8 bases. The V gene's germline CDR1 is LNHDA and CDR2 SQIVND (reference sequence). CDR3 size: 15 residues. Trimming took 9 bases from V and 0 from J; bases not matched to a gene: 8. Here the CDR3 DNA reads TGTGCCAGCAACCCCCGGGACAGGAGCACAGATACGCAGTATTTT. Translated, it gives CASNPRDRSTDTQYF. Drawing the rest from reference TRBV19 and TRBJ2-3, the complete variable domain is DGGITQSPKYLFRKEGQNVTLSCEQNLNHDAMYWYRQDPGQGLRLIYYSQIVNDFQKGDIAEGYSVSREKKESFPLTVTSAQKNPTAFYLCASNPRDRSTDTQYFGPGTRLTVL.

This chain uses TRBV2 with TRBJ1-5, with TRBD1 identical over 10 bases. The CDR3 is made up of 15 amino acids. V shed 6 bases and J 3 bases; nucleotides not matched to a gene: 5. Germline loops: CDR1 SNHLY, CDR2 FYNNEI. The CDR3 region is CASRRTGGINQPQHF. CDR3 DNA sequence: TGTGCCAGCAGACGGACAGGGGGAATCAATCAGCCCCAGCATTTT.

J is TRBJ1-1 and V is TRBV28, with 7 bases lining up with TRBD1. Germline V gene sequence: CDR1 MDHEN, CDR2 SYDVKM. The trim removed 2 bases at V and 4 bases at J, leaving 4 bases unmatched. The CDR3 totals 14 residues. CDR3 sequence (DNA): TGTGCCAGCAGTTTAAACCAGGGGGGCACTGAAGCTTTCTTT. It specifies CASSLNQGGTEAFF.

CDR3 bases: TGTGCCAGCAGCCAACGGGGAATCCCGGGCACTGAAGCTTTCTTT. This codes for CASSQRGIPGTEAFF. The chain couples TRBV3-1 (or the pseudogene TRBV3-2) to TRBJ1-1; D gene ambiguous. The CDR3 is made up of 15 amino acids. Trimming removed 2 bases from V and 4 bases from J, with 14 bases in between. CDR1 is LGHDT, CDR2 YNNKEL, per germline (reference sequence).

The CDR3 DNA reads TGTGCCAGCAGCGTAGGCCCACAAAGGAACACTGAAGCTTTCTTT. It yields the protein CASSVGPQRNTEAFF. The chain couples TRBV9 to TRBJ1-1; D call uncertain. The CDR3 is 15 amino acids. Germline CDR1 and CDR2: SGDLS and YYNGEE. V shed 0 bases and J shed 1 base, with 10 bases lying between them. The variable domain in full, with the rest retrieved from reference TRBV9 and TRBJ1-1, is DSGVTQTPKHLITATGQRVTLRCSPRSGDLSVYWYQQSLDQGLQFLIQYYNGEERAKGNILERFSAQQFPDLHSELNLSSLELGDSALYFCASSVGPQRNTEAFFGQGTRLTVV.

The V gene is TRBV27, the J gene TRBJ1-1, with TRBD1 as a possible D gene (5 bases). Trimming cost V 10 bases and J 5 bases, with 17 bases left between them. Germline assignment: CDR1 MNHEY and CDR2 SMNVEV (reference sequence). The CDR3 has 13 residues. CDR3 amino acids: CAIARAGGTEAFF. The DNA for the CDR3 is TGTGCCATCGCCCGGGCCGGGGGTACTGAAGCTTTCTTT.

This clone showed up just once. V and J are TRBV7-2 and TRBJ1-4, with TRBD1 matching over 12 bases. Germline V gene lookup returns CDR1 SGHTA and CDR2 FQGNSA. V lost 4 bases to trimming and J lost 6 bases; unmatched junction nucleotides: 0. This CDR3 is 14 amino acids long. The CDR3 loop reads CASSWDRGHEKLFF. The CDR3 nucleotides are TGTGCCAGCAGCTGGGACAGGGGGCATGAAAAACTGTTTTTT.

The chain uses TRBV3-1 (or the pseudogene TRBV3-2) and TRBJ2-4, with D possibly matching TRBD1 (5 bases). This CDR3 has 11 amino acids. V was clipped by 8 bases and J by 8 bases, with 10 bases between them. CDR1 is LGHDT and CDR2 is YNNKEL in the germline V gene (reference sequence). The CDR3 coding sequence is TGTGCCAGCCGTGTCAGGGACATTCAGTACTTC. It codes for CASRVRDIQYF.

This sequence joins TRBV4-1 and TRBJ2-7; D unclear. Germline values: CDR1 MGHRA, CDR2 YSYEKL. This CDR3 is built from 13 residues. V lost 1 base and J lost 4, with 8 bases in between. The CDR3 region has the DNA TGCGCCAGCAGCCAAGTAGAGGCGTACGAGCAGTACTTC. Translation gives CASSQVEAYEQYF.

The chain joins TRBV6-5 to TRBJ1-5; D remains ambiguous. The germline V gene has CDR1 MNHEY and CDR2 SVGAGI. The CDR3 is 12 amino acids. Trimming took 5 bases from V and 9 from J, leaving 11 bases between them. CDR3 sequence reads: CASSPRGRPQHF. Written as DNA, the CDR3 is TGTGCCAGCAGTCCCCGCGGGAGGCCCCAGCATTTT.

The rearrangement joins TRBV3-1 (or the pseudogene TRBV3-2) to TRBJ1-2; D is possibly TRBD1 (6 bases). V was shortened by 1 base and J by 2 bases, with 11 bases between the two germline ends. Germline CDR1 LGHDT, CDR2 YNNKEL (reference sequence). There are 15 residues in the CDR3. The CDR3 bases are TGTGCCAGCAGCCAAGCCAGCCAGGGGAACTATGGCTACACCTTC. This codes for CASSQASQGNYGYTF.

The chain joins TRBV4-1 to TRBJ1-5; D is possibly TRBD1 (6 bases). This CDR3 contains 14 residues. V shed 1 base and J shed 7 bases, with 11 bases lying between them. Germline CDR1 MGHRA, CDR2 YSYEKL. CDR3 sequence (DNA): TGCGCCAGCAGCCAAGCAGGGGCGGTCCAGCCCCAGCATTTT. Translated: CASSQAGAVQPQHF.

The chain uses TRBV19 and TRBJ1-5; the match to TRBD1 covers 9 bases. The CDR3 is 16 residues long. After removal of 7 bases from V and 3 bases from J, the junction contained 10 bases not matched to a gene. Germline V lookup: CDR1 LNHDA, CDR2 SQIVND (reference sequence). The CDR3 sequence is CASNTPGQGHNQPQHF. CDR3 DNA sequence: TGTGCCAGTAATACACCGGGACAGGGACACAATCAGCCCCAGCATTTT.

The chain combines TRBV19 with TRBJ1-4, with D perhaps matching TRBD1 (6 bases). The CDR3 consists of 15 residues. The germline V gene has CDR1 LNHDA and CDR2 SQIVND (reference sequence). V dropped 5 bases and J dropped 7 bases, with 17 bases sitting between them. CDR3 in amino acids: CASSRDTTKVEKLFF. CDR3 bases: TGTGCCAGTAGTCGGGACACCACTAAGGTTGAAAAACTGTTTTTT.

V usage is TRBV5-5 and J usage is TRBJ2-5, with 8 bases fitting TRBD1. Germline CDR1 is SGHKS and CDR2 is YYEKEE (reference sequence). The CDR3 extends over 14 amino acids. With V trimmed by 4 bases and J by 0 bases, 2 bases remained unmatched. The CDR3 sequence: CASSPQGDQETQYF. DNA of the CDR3: TGTGCCAGCAGCCCACAGGGGGACCAAGAGACCCAGTACTTC.

The V call is TRBV6-5, the J call TRBJ2-3, with D possibly matching TRBD2 (7 bases). Germline V gene sequence: CDR1 MNHEY, CDR2 SVGAGI. The germline V and J ends were trimmed by 6 bases and 4 bases, with 11 bases remaining between them. There are 13 residues in the CDR3. The CDR3 here is CASRRGGADTQYF. The CDR3 DNA sequence: TGTGCCAGCAGGAGGGGGGGGGCAGATACGCAGTATTTT.

This chain joins TRBV10-2 and TRBJ2-5; 8 nucleotides align to TRBD1. V was pared by 6 bases and J by 5 bases, with 8 bases of the junction left unmatched. The CDR3 is 14 residues long. CDR1 is WSHSY and CDR2 is SAAADI in the germline V gene. CDR3 sequence: CASRKTGVGETQYF. DNA of the CDR3: TGCGCCAGCAGAAAGACAGGGGTTGGGGAGACCCAGTACTTC.

The V and J genes are TRBV5-1 and TRBJ1-2; TRBD1 aligns across 8 bases. The CDR3 covers 14 residues. The germline CDR1 and CDR2 sequences are SGHRS and YFSETQ. Germline trimming cut 5 bases from V and 8 bases from J; bases unmatched to any gene: 11. The CDR3 region is CASRSWQGAGGYTF. CDR3 DNA: TGCGCCAGCAGGTCGTGGCAGGGGGCTGGGGGCTACACCTTC.

This clone occurred once. The gene calls are TRBV6-5 and TRBJ1-3; 7 bases match TRBD1. Trimming removed 8 bases from V and 8 bases from J; junction bases left unmatched: 9. CDR1 MNHEY and CDR2 SVGAGI come from the germline V gene. The CDR3 length is 13 residues. CDR3 residues: CASGRQGTDTIYF. The CDR3 nucleotides read TGTGCCAGCGGTAGACAGGGTACGGACACCATATATTTT.

On this clone: This sample also contains other DNA sequences that code for the same CDR3. The chain combines TRBV5-1 with TRBJ2-7; either TRBD1 or TRBD2 may fit D (6 bases each). V was cut by 4 bases and J by 4 bases, with 12 bases left in between. CDR3 length equals 13 residues. CDR1 and CDR2 from the germline V gene are SGHRS and YFSETQ. CDR3 residues: CASSLGGQYEQYF. The CDR3 coding sequence is TGCGCCAGCAGCCTGGGGGGCCAATACGAGCAGTACTTC.

The chain links TRBV27 to TRBJ2-1; 10 positions agree with TRBD2. J was trimmed by 4 bases and V by 6 bases; bases with no gene match: 6. Looked up from germline, CDR1 is MNHEY and CDR2 is SMNVEV (reference sequence). The CDR3 consists of 15 residues. Written as DNA, the CDR3 is TGTGCCAGCAGCCCACTAGCGGGACAATACAATGAGCAGTTCTTC. It encodes CASSPLAGQYNEQFF.

The rearrangement links TRBV7-2 to TRBJ1-1; no firm D call. The CDR3 totals 13 residues. V was pared by 8 bases and J by 1 base, with 11 bases between. Germline CDR1 SGHTA, CDR2 FQGNSA. The CDR3 DNA reads TGTGCCAGCGGCCTGAGGCGGAACACTGAAGCTTTCTTT. This gives the protein CASGLRRNTEAFF. The variable domain in full, with the rest retrieved from reference TRBV7-2 and TRBJ1-1, is GAGVSQSPSNKVTEKGKDVELRCDPISGHTALYWYRQSLGQGLEFLIYFQGNSAPDKSGLPSDRFSAERTGGSVSTLTIQRTQQEDSAVYLCASGLRRNTEAFFGQGTRLTVV.